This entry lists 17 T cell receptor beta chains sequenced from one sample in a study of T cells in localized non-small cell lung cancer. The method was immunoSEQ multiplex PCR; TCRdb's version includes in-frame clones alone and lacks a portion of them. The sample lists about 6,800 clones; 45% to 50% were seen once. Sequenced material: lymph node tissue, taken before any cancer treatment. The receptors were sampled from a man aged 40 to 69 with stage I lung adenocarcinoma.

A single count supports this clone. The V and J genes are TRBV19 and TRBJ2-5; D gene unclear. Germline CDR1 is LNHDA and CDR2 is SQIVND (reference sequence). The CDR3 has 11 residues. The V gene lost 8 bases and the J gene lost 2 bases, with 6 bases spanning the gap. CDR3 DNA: TGTGCCAGTGCGAATCAAGAGACCCAGTACTTC. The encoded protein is CASANQETQYF.

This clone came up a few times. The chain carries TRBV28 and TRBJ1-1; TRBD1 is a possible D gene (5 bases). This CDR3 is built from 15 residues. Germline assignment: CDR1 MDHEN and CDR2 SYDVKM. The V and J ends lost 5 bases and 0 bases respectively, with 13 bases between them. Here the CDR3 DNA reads TGTGCCAGCAGTCGGGGGGACCTCATGAACACTGAAGCTTTCTTT. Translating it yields CASSRGDLMNTEAFF.

CDR3 in amino acids: CASSSSGAGANVLTF. The CDR3, as DNA: TGTGCCAGCAGTTCCTCGGGGGCTGGGGCCAACGTCCTGACTTTC. The rearrangement links TRBV28 to TRBJ2-6, with TRBD2 as a possible D gene (6 bases). The CDR3 is made up of 15 amino acids. Trimming pared 4 bases from V and 2 bases from J, leaving 9 bases between. Germline V lookup: CDR1 MDHEN, CDR2 SYDVKM. Drawing the rest from reference TRBV28 and TRBJ2-6, the complete variable domain is DVKVTQSSRYLVKRTGEKVFLECVQDMDHENMFWYRQDPGLGLRLIYFSYDVKMKEKGDIPEGYSVSREKKERFSLILESASTNQTSMYLCASSSSGAGANVLTFGAGSRLTVL.

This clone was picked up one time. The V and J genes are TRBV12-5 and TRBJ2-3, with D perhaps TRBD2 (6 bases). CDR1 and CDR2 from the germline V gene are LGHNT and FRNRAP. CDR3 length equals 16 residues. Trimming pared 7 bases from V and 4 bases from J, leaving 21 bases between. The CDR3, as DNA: TGTGCTAGTGCCTCCGGGACTTCGGGTTTTTCAGATACGCAGTATTTT. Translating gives CASASGTSGFSDTQYF.

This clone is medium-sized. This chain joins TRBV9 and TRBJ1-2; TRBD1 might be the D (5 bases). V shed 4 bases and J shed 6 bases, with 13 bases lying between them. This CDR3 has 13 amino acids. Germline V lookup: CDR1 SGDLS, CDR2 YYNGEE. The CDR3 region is CASSPDGGDGYTF. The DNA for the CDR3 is TGTGCCAGCAGCCCCGACGGGGGGGATGGCTACACCTTC.

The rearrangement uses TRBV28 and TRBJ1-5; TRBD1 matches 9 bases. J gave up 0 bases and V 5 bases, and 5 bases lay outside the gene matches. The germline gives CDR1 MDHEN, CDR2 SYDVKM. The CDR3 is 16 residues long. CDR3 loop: CASSTYRGPSNQPQHF. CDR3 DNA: TGTGCCAGCAGTACATACAGGGGGCCTAGCAATCAGCCCCAGCATTTT.

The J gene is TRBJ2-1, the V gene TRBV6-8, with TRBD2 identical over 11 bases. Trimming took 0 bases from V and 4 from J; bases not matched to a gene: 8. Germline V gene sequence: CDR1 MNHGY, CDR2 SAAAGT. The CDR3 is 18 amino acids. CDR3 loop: CASSYSTTGTSGYNEQFF. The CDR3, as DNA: TGTGCCAGCAGTTACTCCACAACCGGGACTAGCGGATACAATGAGCAGTTCTTC.

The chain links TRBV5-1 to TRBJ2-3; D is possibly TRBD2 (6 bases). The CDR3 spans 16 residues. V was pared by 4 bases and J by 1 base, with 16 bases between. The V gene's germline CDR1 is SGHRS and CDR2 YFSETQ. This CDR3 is CASSQGLTGGTDTQYF. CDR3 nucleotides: TGCGCCAGCAGCCAAGGTCTGACGGGGGGCACAGATACGCAGTATTTT.

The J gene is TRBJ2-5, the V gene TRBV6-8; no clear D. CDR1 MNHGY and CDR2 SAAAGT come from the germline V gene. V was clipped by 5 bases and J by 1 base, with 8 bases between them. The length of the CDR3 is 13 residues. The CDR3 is CASSKAFQETQYF. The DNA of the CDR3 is TGTGCCAGCAGTAAGGCGTTCCAAGAGACCCAGTACTTC.

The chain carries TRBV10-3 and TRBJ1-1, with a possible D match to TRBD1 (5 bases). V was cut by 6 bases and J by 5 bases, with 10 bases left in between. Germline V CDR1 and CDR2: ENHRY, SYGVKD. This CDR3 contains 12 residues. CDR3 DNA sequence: TGTGCCATCAGCCGGGGCAGTACTGAAGCTTTCTTT. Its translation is CAISRGSTEAFF.

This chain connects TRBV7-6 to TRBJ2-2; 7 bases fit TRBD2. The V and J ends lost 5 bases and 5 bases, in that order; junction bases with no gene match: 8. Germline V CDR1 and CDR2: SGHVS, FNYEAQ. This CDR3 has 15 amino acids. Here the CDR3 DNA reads TGTGCCAGCAGCCCCGCACTAGCGACGACCGGGGAGCTGTTTTTT. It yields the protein CASSPALATTGELFF.

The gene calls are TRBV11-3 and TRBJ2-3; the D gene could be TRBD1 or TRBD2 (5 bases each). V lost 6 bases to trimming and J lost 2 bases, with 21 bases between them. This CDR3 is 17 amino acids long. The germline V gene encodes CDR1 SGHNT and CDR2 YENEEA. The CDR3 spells CASSATSGFGTTDTQYF. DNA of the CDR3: TGTGCCAGCAGTGCCACATCGGGATTCGGGACCACAGATACGCAGTATTTT.

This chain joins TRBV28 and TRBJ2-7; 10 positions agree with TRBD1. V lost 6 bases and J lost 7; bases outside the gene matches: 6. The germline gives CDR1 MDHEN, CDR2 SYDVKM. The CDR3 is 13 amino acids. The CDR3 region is CASSSGQGSEQYF. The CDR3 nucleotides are TGTGCCAGCAGCTCGGGACAGGGGAGTGAGCAGTACTTC.

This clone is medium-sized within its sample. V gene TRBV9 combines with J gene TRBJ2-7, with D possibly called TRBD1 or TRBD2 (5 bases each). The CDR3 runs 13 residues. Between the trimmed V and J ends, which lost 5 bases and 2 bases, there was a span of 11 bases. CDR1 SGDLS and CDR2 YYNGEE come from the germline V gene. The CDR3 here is CASSGGETYEQYF. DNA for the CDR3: TGTGCCAGCAGTGGGGGAGAAACCTACGAGCAGTACTTC.

CDR3 in amino acids: CASSLGGHSGNTIYF. The CDR3, as DNA: TGTGCCAGCAGCTTGGGAGGCCATTCTGGAAACACCATATATTTT. This chain links TRBV11-3 with TRBJ1-3; D is undetermined. CDR1 is SGHNT, CDR2 YENEEA, per germline. This CDR3 spans 15 amino acids. Trimming took off 3 bases at V and 1 base at J, with 10 bases between the two ends.

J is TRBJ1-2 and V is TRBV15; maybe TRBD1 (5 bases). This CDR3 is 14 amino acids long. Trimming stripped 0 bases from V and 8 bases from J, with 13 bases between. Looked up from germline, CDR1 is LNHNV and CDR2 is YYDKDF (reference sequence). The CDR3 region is CATSRDYRGDGYTF. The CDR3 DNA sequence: TGTGCCACCAGCAGAGATTACCGCGGGGACGGCTACACCTTC.

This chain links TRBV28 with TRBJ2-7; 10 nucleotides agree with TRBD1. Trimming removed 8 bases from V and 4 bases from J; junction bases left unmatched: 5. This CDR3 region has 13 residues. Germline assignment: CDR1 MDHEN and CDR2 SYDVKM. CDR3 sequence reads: CASQGTGVYEQYF. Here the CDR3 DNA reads TGTGCCAGCCAGGGGACAGGGGTATACGAGCAGTACTTC.